This T cell receptor (beta chain) was recovered during a study of blood T cell repertoires in COVID-19. Study at large: The samples span acute and convalescent COVID-19 from the United States, Italy and Spain. The analysed material was cDNA or gDNA that came from T cells, B-cell-depleted T cells, or PBMCs.

CDR1 is SGHTA, CDR2 FQGNSA, per germline. The length of the CDR3 is 15 residues. V lost 6 bases to trimming and J lost 10 bases, with 22 bases between them. Per the original data handling: Nucleated cell number was recorded as an estimate derived from reference gene primer amplification. Clones were read by immunoSEQ multiplex PCR, and TCRdb kept only the in-frame ones, dropping some. The V and J calls and clone size were taken over from that table, and D and trimming were inferred from the DNA. The sample lists tens of thousands of clones; approximately 75% were seen once. In Seattle, patients joined the study during active infection and were tracked longitudinally.

The sample consisted of peripheral blood. The origin of this receptor is a woman in her 70s with COVID-19, enrolled during active disease. The chain combines TRBV7-2 with TRBJ2-1, with D possibly being TRBD2 (7 bases). CDR3 loop: CASRPTGTTGTEQFF. CDR3 bases: TGTGCCAGCAGGCCTACCGGGACTACAGGGACCGAGCAGTTCTTC.